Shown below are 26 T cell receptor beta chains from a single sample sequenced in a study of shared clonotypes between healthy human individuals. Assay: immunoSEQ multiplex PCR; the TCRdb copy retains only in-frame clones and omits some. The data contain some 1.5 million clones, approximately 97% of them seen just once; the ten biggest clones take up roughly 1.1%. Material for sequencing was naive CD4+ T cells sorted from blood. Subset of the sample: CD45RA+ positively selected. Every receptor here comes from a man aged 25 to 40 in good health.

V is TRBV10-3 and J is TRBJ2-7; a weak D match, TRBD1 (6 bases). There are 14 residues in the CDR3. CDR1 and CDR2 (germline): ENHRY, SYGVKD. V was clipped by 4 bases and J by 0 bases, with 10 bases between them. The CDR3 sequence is CAISGQVLSYEQYF. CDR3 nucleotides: TGTGCCATCAGTGGACAGGTCCTCTCCTACGAGCAGTACTTC.

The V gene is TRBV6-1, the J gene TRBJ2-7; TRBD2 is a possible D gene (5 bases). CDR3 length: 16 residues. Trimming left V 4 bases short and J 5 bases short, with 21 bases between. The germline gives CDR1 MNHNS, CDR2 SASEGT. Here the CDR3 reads CASSGGLGSLKDEQYF. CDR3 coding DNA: TGTGCCAGCAGTGGGGGTTTAGGGAGCCTTAAGGACGAGCAGTACTTC.

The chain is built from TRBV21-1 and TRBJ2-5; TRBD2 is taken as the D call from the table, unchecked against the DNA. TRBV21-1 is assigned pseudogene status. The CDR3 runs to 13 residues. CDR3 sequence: CAIISCLQETQYF. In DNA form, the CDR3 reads TGTGCCATAATCTCCTGTTTACAAGAGACCCAGTACTTC.

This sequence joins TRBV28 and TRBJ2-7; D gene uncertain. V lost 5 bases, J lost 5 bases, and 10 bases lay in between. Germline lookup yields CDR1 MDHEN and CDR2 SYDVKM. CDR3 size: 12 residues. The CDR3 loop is CASSPNPNEQYF. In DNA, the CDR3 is TGTGCCAGCAGTCCCAACCCCAACGAGCAGTACTTC. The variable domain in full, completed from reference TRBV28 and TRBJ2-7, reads DVKVTQSSRYLVKRTGEKVFLECVQDMDHENMFWYRQDPGLGLRLIYFSYDVKMKEKGDIPEGYSVSREKKERFSLILESASTNQTSMYLCASSPNPNEQYFGPGTRLTVT.

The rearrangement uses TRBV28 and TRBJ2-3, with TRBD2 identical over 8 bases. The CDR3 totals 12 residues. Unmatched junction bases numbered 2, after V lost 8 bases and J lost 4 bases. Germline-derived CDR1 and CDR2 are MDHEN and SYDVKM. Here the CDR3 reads CASGLASDTQYF. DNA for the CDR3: TGTGCCAGCGGACTAGCATCAGATACGCAGTATTTT.

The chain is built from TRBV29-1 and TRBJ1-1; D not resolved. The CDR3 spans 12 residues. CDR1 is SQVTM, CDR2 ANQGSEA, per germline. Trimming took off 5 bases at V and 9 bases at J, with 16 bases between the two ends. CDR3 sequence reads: CSVRILAGKAFF. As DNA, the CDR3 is TGCAGCGTTAGGATTCTGGCAGGCAAAGCTTTCTTT.

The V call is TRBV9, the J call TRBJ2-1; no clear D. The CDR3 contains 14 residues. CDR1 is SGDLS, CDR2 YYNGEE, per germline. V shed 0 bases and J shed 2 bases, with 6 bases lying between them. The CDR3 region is CASSVAPAYNEQFF. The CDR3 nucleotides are TGTGCCAGCAGCGTAGCTCCAGCCTACAATGAGCAGTTCTTC. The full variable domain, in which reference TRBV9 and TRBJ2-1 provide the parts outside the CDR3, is DSGVTQTPKHLITATGQRVTLRCSPRSGDLSVYWYQQSLDQGLQFLIQYYNGEERAKGNILERFSAQQFPDLHSELNLSSLELGDSALYFCASSVAPAYNEQFFGPGTRLTVL.

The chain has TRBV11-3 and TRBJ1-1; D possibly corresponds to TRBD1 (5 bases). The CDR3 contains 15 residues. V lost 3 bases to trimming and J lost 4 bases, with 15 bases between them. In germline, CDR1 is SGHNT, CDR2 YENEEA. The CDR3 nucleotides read TGTGCCAGCAGCTTCCCGGGACCAAGGGGCACTGAAGCTTTCTTT. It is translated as CASSFPGPRGTEAFF.

The CDR3 is CASSEVSGSYNEQFF. CDR3 coding DNA: TGTGCCAGCAGTGAAGTCTCGGGCTCCTACAATGAGCAGTTCTTC. The chain combines TRBV25-1 with TRBJ2-1; D unresolved. V lost 2 bases, J lost 0 bases, and 8 bases lay in between. The CDR3 sequence is 15 residues long. Germline CDR1 and CDR2: MGHDK and SYGVNS.

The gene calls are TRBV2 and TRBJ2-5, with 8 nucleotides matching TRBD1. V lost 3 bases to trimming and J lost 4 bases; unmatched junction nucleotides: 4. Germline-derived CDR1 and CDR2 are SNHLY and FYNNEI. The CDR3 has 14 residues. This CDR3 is CASSDQGAGETQYF. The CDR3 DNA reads TGTGCCAGCAGTGATCAGGGGGCGGGAGAGACCCAGTACTTC.

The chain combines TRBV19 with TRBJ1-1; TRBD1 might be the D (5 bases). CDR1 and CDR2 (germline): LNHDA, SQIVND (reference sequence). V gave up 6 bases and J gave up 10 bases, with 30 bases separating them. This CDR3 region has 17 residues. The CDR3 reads CASSLNDLTGPSLRAFF. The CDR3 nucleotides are TGTGCCAGTAGCCTCAATGACCTGACGGGACCTTCTCTTAGAGCTTTCTTT.

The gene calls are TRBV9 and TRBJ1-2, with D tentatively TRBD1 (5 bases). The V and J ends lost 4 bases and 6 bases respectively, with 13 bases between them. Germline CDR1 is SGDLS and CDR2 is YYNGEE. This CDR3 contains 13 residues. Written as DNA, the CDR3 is TGTGCCAGCAGCTCAGCCAGGGACGATGGCTACACCTTC. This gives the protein CASSSARDDGYTF.

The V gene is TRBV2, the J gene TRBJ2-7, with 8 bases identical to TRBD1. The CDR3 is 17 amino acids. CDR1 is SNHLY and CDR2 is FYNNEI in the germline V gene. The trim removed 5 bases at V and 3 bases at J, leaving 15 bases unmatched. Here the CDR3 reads CASSPQTPRDRNYEQYF. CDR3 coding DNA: TGTGCCAGCAGTCCTCAGACTCCCCGGGACAGGAACTACGAGCAGTACTTC.

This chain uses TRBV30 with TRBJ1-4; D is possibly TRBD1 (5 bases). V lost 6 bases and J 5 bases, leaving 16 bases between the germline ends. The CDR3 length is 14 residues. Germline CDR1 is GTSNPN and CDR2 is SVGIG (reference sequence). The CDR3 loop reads CACNLPWGNEKLFF. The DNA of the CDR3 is TGTGCCTGCAACCTCCCTTGGGGGAATGAAAAACTGTTTTTT.

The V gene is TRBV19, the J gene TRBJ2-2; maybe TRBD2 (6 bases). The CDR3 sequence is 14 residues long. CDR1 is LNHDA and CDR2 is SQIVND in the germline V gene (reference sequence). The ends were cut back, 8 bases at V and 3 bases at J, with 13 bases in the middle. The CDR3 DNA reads TGTGCCAGTCATAGCGGATGGGACACCGGGGAGCTGTTTTTT. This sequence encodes CASHSGWDTGELFF. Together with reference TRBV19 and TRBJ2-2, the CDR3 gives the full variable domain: DGGITQSPKYLFRKEGQNVTLSCEQNLNHDAMYWYRQDPGQGLRLIYYSQIVNDFQKGDIAEGYSVSREKKESFPLTVTSAQKNPTAFYLCASHSGWDTGELFFGEGSRLTVL.

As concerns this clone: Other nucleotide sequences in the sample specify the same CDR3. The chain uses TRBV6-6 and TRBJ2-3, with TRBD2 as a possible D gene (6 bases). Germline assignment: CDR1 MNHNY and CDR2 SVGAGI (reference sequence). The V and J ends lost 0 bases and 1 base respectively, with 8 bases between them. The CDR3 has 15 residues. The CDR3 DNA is TGTGCCAGCAGTTACTCGGGCGGGGGCACAGATACGCAGTATTTT. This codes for CASSYSGGGTDTQYF.

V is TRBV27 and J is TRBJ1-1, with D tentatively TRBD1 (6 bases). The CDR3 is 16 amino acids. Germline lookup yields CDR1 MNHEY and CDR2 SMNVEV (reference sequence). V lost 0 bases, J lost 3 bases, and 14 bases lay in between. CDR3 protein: CASSLSRWGADTEAFF. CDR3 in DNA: TGTGCCAGCAGTTTATCGAGGTGGGGGGCTGACACTGAAGCTTTCTTT.

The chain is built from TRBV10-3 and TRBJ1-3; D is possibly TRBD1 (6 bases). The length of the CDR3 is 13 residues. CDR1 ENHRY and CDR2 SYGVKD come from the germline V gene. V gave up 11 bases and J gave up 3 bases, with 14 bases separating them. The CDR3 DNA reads TGTGCCCTCCGGGACATAGATGGAAACACCATATATTTT. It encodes CALRDIDGNTIYF.

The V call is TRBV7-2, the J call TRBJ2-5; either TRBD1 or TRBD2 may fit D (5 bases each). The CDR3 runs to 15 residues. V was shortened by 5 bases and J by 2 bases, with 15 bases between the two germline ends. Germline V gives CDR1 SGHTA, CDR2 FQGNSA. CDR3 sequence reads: CASSQRDGVQETQYF. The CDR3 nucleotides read TGTGCCAGCAGCCAGAGGGACGGTGTACAAGAGACCCAGTACTTC.

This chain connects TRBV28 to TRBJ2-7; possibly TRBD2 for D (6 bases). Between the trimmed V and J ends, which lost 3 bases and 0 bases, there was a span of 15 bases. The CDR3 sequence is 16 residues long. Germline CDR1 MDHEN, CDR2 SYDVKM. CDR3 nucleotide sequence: TGTGCCAGCAGTTTTCTGGGCGGGGCCCACTCCTACGAGCAGTACTTC. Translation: CASSFLGGAHSYEQYF. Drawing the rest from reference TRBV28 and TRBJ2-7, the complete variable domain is DVKVTQSSRYLVKRTGEKVFLECVQDMDHENMFWYRQDPGLGLRLIYFSYDVKMKEKGDIPEGYSVSREKKERFSLILESASTNQTSMYLCASSFLGGAHSYEQYFGPGTRLTVT.

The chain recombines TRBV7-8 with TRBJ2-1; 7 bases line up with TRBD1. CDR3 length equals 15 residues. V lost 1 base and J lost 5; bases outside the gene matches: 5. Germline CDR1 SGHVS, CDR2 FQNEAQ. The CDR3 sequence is CASSLETGIHNEQFF. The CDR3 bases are TGTGCCAGCAGCTTAGAGACAGGGATCCACAATGAGCAGTTCTTC. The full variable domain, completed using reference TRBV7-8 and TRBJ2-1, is GAGVSQSPRYKVAKRGQDVALRCDPISGHVSLFWYQQALGQGPEFLTYFQNEAQLDKSGLPSDRFFAERPEGSVSTLKIQRTQQEDSAVYLCASSLETGIHNEQFFGPGTRLTVL.

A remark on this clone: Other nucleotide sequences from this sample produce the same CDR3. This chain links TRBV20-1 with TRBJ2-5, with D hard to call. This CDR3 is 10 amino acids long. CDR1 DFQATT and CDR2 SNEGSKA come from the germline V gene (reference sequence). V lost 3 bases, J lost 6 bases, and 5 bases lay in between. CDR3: CSARPQTQYF. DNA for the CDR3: TGCAGTGCTAGGCCGCAGACCCAGTACTTC.

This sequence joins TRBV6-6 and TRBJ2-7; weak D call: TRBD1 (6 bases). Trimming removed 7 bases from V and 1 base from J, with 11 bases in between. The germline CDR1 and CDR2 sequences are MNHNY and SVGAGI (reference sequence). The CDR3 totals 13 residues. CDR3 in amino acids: CASNVGTSYEQYF. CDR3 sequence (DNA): TGTGCCAGCAACGTCGGGACATCCTACGAGCAGTACTTC.

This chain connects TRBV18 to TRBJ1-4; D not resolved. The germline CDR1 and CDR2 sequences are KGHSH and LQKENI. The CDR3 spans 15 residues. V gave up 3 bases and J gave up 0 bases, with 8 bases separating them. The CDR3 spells CASSPKEATNEKLFF. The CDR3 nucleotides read TGTGCCAGCTCACCCAAGGAAGCAACTAATGAAAAACTGTTTTTT.

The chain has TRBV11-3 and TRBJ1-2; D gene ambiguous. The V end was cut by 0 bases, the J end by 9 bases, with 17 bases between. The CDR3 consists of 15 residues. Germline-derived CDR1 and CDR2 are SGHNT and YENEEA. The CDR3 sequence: CASSLEPGSSSSYTF. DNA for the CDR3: TGTGCCAGCAGCTTAGAACCGGGATCTAGTAGTAGCTACACCTTC.

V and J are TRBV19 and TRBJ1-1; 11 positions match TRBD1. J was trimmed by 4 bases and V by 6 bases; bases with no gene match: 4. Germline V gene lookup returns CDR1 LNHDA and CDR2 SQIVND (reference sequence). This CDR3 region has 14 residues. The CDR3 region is CASRPGTGGTEAFF. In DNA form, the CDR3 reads TGTGCCAGTAGACCTGGGACAGGGGGCACTGAAGCTTTCTTT.